This TCR beta chain emerged from a study of radiotherapy plus CTLA-4 blockade in lung cancer. V lost 1 base to trimming and J lost 9 bases, with 11 bases between them. CDR1 and CDR2 (germline): SEHNR, FQNEAQ (reference sequence). The CDR3 loop spans 13 amino acids. This clone was detected once. Method: immunoSEQ multiplex PCR; TCRdb's copy keeps in-frame clones and lacks some. The data hold tens of thousands of clones, with 70% to 90% observed a single time. This sequence originates from a human donor with non-small cell lung cancer that progressed on radiotherapy plus ipilimumab. The chain carries TRBV7-9 and TRBJ2-3; unclear D gene. Sample: peripheral blood, taken from a patient treated with radiotherapy plus ipilimumab. CDR3 in DNA: TGTGCCAGCAGCTTAGGTCTAGGCGACACGCAGTATTTT. Encoded protein: CASSLGLGDTQYF.